The 14 T cell receptor beta chains reported below all come from one sample, sequenced in a study of T cell responses to AZD1222 COVID-19 vaccine. Using immunoSEQ multiplex PCR, the repertoire was profiled, and TCRdb retains in-frame clones only, with some absent. The sample shows approximately 97,000 clones, about 88% of them seen only once. Sample: peripheral blood, taken on day 0 of AZD1222 vaccination. The receptor set was obtained from an adult in good health.

The V call is TRBV5-1, the J call TRBJ2-3; D may correspond to TRBD1 or TRBD2 (5 bases each). The CDR3 extends over 16 amino acids. V shed 4 bases and J shed 5 bases, with 20 bases lying between them. CDR1 is SGHRS and CDR2 is YFSETQ in the germline V gene. The CDR3 here is CASSGPGTAERDTQYF. Here the CDR3 DNA reads TGCGCCAGCAGCGGCCCCGGGACGGCCGAGAGAGATACGCAGTATTTT.

The rearrangement links TRBV5-4 to TRBJ2-7; TRBD2 might be the D (7 bases). The V gene lost 0 bases and the J gene lost 9 bases, with 16 bases spanning the gap. The CDR3 spans 14 residues. CDR1 SGHNT and CDR2 YYREEE come from the germline V gene (reference sequence). The CDR3 nucleotides are TGTGCCAGCAGCTTGGGTAGGGAGGGGGACGCGCAGTACTTC. It specifies CASSLGREGDAQYF.

The chain combines TRBV21-1 with TRBJ1-1; TRBD1 is the table's D call and was not checked against the DNA. TRBV21-1 is a listed pseudogene. This CDR3 region has 11 residues. As DNA, the CDR3 is TGTGCCAGCACCCCACAACGAACAGGTTTCTTT. Translation: CASTPQRTGFF.

The genes are TRBV28 and TRBJ1-2; TRBD1 might be the D (6 bases). The CDR3 has 13 amino acids. Trimming pared 1 base from V and 8 bases from J, leaving 11 bases between. Per the germline V gene, CDR1 is MDHEN and CDR2 is SYDVKM. The DNA for the CDR3 is TGTGCCAGCAGTTTATTAGGGGGGCGCGGCTACACCTTC. Amino acid sequence: CASSLLGGRGYTF.

CDR3 sequence reads: CASSFGQDREKLFF. CDR3 coding DNA: TGCGCCAGCAGCTTTGGACAGGATCGTGAAAAACTGTTTTTT. The chain joins TRBV5-1 to TRBJ1-4, with 7 bases aligning to TRBD1. The CDR3 has 14 amino acids. Germline trimming cut 2 bases from V and 7 bases from J; bases unmatched to any gene: 5. Per the germline V gene, CDR1 is SGHRS and CDR2 is YFSETQ. The full variable domain, completed using reference TRBV5-1 and TRBJ1-4, is KAGVTQTPRYLIKTRGQQVTLSCSPISGHRSVSWYQQTPGQGLQFLFEYFSETQRNKGNFPGRFSGRQFSNSRSEMNVSTLELGDSALYLCASSFGQDREKLFFGSGTQLSVL.

This chain uses TRBV12-3 or TRBV12-4 with TRBJ1-2, with D tentatively TRBD1 (6 bases). Deletions cut 5 bases from V and 4 bases from J, with 11 bases between. The CDR3 is made up of 13 amino acids. This CDR3 reads CASSTGQPYGYTF. The CDR3 region has the DNA TGTGCCAGCAGTACCGGACAGCCCTATGGCTACACCTTC.

The rearrangement links TRBV6-4 to TRBJ1-1, with D maybe TRBD1 (6 bases). Between the trimmed V and J ends, which lost 3 bases and 1 base, there was a span of 15 bases. Germline CDR1 MRHNA, CDR2 SNTAGT. The CDR3 sequence is 16 residues long. The CDR3 loop is CASSEKFGGWNTEAFF. The CDR3 DNA sequence: TGTGCCAGCAGTGAAAAATTTGGGGGCTGGAACACTGAAGCTTTCTTT.

J is TRBJ2-7 and V is TRBV18; D may be TRBD2 (6 bases). The germline gives CDR1 KGHSH, CDR2 LQKENI. Trimming took off 3 bases at V and 2 bases at J, with 11 bases between the two ends. This CDR3 is 14 amino acids long. The CDR3 coding sequence is TGTGCCAGCTCACCCCCAGAGCGGGCCTACGAGCAGTACTTC. Its protein is CASSPPERAYEQYF.

The chain carries TRBV4-1 and TRBJ1-2, with TRBD1 matching 9 bases. The CDR3 length is 16 residues. Germline CDR1 and CDR2: MGHRA and YSYEKL. V lost 2 bases, J lost 1 base, and 5 bases stayed unmatched. CDR3 in DNA: TGCGCCAGCAGCCAAACTCGGGACAGGGTTAACTATGGCTACACCTTC. Translating it yields CASSQTRDRVNYGYTF.

This sequence joins TRBV28 and TRBJ1-2; no reliable D call. The CDR3 sequence is 14 residues long. CDR1 and CDR2 (germline): MDHEN, SYDVKM. Trimming shortened V by 1 base and J by 2 bases, and 8 bases separated the two germline ends. This CDR3 reads CASSLFGANYGYTF. The CDR3 bases are TGTGCCAGCAGTTTATTCGGCGCAAACTATGGCTACACCTTC.

The genes are TRBV5-4 and TRBJ1-2, with a weak D call TRBD1 (6 bases). The CDR3 is made up of 16 amino acids. V lost 0 bases and J 4 bases, leaving 16 bases between the germline ends. CDR1 and CDR2 (germline): SGHNT, YYREEE (reference sequence). The CDR3 region is CASSLESGGGSYGYTF. CDR3 sequence (DNA): TGTGCCAGCAGCTTGGAGTCTGGAGGGGGTTCCTATGGCTACACCTTC.

This chain joins TRBV5-1 and TRBJ2-2; TRBD2 agrees at 7 bases. This CDR3 is built from 16 residues. V trimming: 4 bases; J trimming: 0 bases; junction bases outside the gene matches: 6. Per the germline V gene, CDR1 is SGHRS and CDR2 is YFSETQ. As DNA, the CDR3 is TGCGCCAGCAGCGGGAGGGGAGGAACGAACACCGGGGAGCTGTTTTTT. The encoded protein is CASSGRGGTNTGELFF.

The CDR3 loop is CASSLGAQGGFEQYF. CDR3 coding DNA: TGTGCCAGCAGCTTAGGAGCTCAGGGGGGCTTCGAGCAGTACTTC. The rearrangement links TRBV7-2 to TRBJ2-7; D possibly corresponds to TRBD1 (7 bases). The CDR3 totals 15 residues. Germline V gives CDR1 SGHTA, CDR2 FQGNSA. V was shortened by 1 base and J by 6 bases, with 16 bases between the two germline ends.

The chain uses TRBV25-1 and TRBJ1-2; weak D call: TRBD1 (6 bases). This CDR3 comprises 13 residues. V was clipped by 3 bases and J by 5 bases, with 10 bases between them. Germline lookup yields CDR1 MGHDK and CDR2 SYGVNS. The CDR3 DNA reads TGTGCCAGCAGTGACGACAGGCAGTATGGCTACACCTTC. This encodes CASSDDRQYGYTF.